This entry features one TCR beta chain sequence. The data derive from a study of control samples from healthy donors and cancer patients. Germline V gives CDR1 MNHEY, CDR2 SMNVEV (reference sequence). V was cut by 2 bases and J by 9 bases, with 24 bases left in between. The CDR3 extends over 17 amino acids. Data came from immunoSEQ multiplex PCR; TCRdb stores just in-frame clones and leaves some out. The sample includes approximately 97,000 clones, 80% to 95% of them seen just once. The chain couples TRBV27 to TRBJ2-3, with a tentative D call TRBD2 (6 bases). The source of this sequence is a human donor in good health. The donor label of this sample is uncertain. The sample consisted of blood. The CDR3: CASSLSGRVAAWETQYF. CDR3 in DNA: TGTGCCAGCAGTTTAAGTGGTAGGGTAGCGGCGTGGGAAACGCAGTATTTT.